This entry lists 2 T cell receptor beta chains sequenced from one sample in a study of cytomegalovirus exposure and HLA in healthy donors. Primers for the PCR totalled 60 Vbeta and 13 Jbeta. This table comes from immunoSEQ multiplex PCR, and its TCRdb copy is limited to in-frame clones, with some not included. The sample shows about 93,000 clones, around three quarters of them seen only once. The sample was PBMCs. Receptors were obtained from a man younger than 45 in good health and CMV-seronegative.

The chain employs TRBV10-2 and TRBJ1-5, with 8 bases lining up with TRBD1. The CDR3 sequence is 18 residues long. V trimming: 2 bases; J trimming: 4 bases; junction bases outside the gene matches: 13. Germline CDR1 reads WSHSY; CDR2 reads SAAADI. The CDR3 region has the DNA TGCGCCAGCAGTGAGGGACAGGGAGGTTACGTAGTGAATCAGCCCCAGCATTTT. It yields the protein CASSEGQGGYVVNQPQHF.

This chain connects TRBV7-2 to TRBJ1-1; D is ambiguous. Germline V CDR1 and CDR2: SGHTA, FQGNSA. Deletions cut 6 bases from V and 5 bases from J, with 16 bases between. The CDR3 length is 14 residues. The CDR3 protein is CASSPAGGGTEAFF. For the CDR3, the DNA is TGTGCCAGCAGTCCGGCCGGCGGAGGGACTGAAGCTTTCTTT.